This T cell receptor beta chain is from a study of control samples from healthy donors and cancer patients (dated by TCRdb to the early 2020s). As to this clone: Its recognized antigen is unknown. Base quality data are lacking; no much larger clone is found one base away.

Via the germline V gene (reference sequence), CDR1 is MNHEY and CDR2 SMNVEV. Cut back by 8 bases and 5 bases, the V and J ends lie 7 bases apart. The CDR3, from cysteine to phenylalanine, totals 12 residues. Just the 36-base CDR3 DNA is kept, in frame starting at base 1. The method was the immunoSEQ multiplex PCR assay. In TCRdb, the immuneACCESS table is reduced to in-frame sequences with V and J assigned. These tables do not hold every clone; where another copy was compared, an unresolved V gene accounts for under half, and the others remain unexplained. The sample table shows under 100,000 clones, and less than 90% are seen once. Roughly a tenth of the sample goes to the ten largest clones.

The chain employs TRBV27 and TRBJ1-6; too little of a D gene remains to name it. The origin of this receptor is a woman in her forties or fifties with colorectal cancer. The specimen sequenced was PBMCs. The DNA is TGTGCCAGCCGGGTAGATAATTCACCCCTCCACTTT. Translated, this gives CASRVDNSPLHF.